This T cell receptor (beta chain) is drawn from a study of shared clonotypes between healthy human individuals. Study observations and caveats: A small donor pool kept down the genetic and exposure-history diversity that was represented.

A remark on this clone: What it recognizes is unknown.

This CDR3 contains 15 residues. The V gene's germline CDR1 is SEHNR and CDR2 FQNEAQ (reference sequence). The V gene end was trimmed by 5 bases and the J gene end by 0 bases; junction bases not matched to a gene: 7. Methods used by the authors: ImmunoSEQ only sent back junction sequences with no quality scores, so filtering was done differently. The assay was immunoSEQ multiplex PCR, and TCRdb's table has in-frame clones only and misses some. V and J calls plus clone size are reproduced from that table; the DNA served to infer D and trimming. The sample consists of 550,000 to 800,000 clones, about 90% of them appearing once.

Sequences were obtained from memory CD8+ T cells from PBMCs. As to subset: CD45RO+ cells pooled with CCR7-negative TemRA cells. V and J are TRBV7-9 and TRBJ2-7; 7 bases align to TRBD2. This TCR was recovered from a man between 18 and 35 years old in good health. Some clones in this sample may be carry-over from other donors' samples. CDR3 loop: CASSESSGGSYEQYF. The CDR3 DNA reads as TGTGCCAGCAGCGAATCTAGCGGCGGCTCCTACGAGCAGTACTTC.